The clone carrying this T cell receptor beta chain has ten or more counts. The data were taken from a study of neurological immune-mediated disorders. TCRdb analysed the 5' RACE reads with MiXCR anew, one entry per CDR3 protein. The sample shows some 60,000 distinct CDR3 sequences, more than 4% of them seen only once. CDR3 length equals 15 residues. From germline, CDR1 is SGHRS and CDR2 YFSETQ. V was pared by 4 bases and J by 5 bases, with 8 bases of the junction left unmatched. The chain is built from TRBV5-1 and TRBJ2-3, with 9 bases lining up with TRBD1. The receptor's source is a woman aged 45-60 years with multiple sclerosis. Sequenced input: PBMCs. In nucleotides, the CDR3 is TGCGCCAGCAGCCTTGACAGGGGGACGGGAGATACGCAGTATTTT. Translating gives CASSLDRGTGDTQYF.